This passage covers 23 T cell receptor beta chains from one sample sequenced in a study of OX40 agonist ivuxolimab in advanced cancers. Measured with immunoSEQ multiplex PCR; TCRdb has only the in-frame clones, and not every one. Of about 49,000 clones detected, about 76% appear once; the ten largest clones hold 6% to 7.5%. The source was CD4+ or CD8+ T cells sorted from blood, collected in a trial of the OX40 agonist ivuxolimab. The receptors derive from an adult with an advanced solid tumor such as melanoma, head and neck, liver or kidney cancer.

This chain joins TRBV4-3 and TRBJ2-1; maybe TRBD2 (5 bases). Trimming stripped 0 bases from V and 5 bases from J, with 8 bases between. Germline V lookup: CDR1 LGHNA, CDR2 YSLEER. The CDR3 length is 14 residues. The CDR3 spells CASSQDKGDNEQFF. The CDR3, as DNA: TGCGCCAGCAGCCAAGATAAGGGAGACAATGAGCAGTTCTTC.

The chain combines TRBV5-6 with TRBJ1-2; D perhaps matches TRBD1 (6 bases). Deletions cut 1 base from V and 11 bases from J, with 15 bases between. In germline, CDR1 is SGHDT, CDR2 YYEEEE. The CDR3 runs to 13 residues. In DNA, the CDR3 is TGTGCCAGCAGCTTGCGGCAGGGGTTGGAATACACCTTC. It yields the protein CASSLRQGLEYTF.

The chain has TRBV29-1 and TRBJ2-2; 8 nucleotides align to TRBD1. The CDR3 sequence is 16 residues long. CDR1 is SQVTM and CDR2 is ANQGSEA in the germline V gene. The trim removed 7 bases at V and 6 bases at J, leaving 16 bases unmatched. The DNA of the CDR3 is TGCAGCGCTACCAAGTCAGGACAGGGAGTCTCCGGGGAGCTGTTTTTT. It specifies CSATKSGQGVSGELFF.

The rearrangement links TRBV10-3 to TRBJ2-7; 7 nucleotides agree with TRBD1. After removal of 4 bases from V and 2 bases from J, the junction contained 11 bases not matched to a gene. CDR1 and CDR2 from the germline V gene are ENHRY and SYGVKD. The CDR3 has 16 residues. The chain's CDR3 is CAISGSGTVNPYEQYF. The CDR3 DNA reads TGTGCCATCAGTGGCTCCGGGACAGTCAACCCCTACGAGCAGTACTTC.

The J gene is TRBJ1-6, the V gene TRBV7-2, with a possible D match to TRBD1 (6 bases). V shed 2 bases and J shed 8 bases, with 7 bases lying between them. Per the germline V gene, CDR1 is SGHTA and CDR2 is FQGNSA. This CDR3 comprises 13 residues. CDR3 DNA: TGTGCCAGCAGCTTATACAGGGATTCACCCCTCCACTTT. Translated, it gives CASSLYRDSPLHF.

The chain joins TRBV6-6 to TRBJ2-7; TRBD1 aligns across 8 bases. The length of the CDR3 is 14 residues. V dropped 2 bases and J dropped 2; count of bases not matched to a gene: 2. The germline gives CDR1 MNHNY, CDR2 SVGAGI (reference sequence). The CDR3 DNA sequence: TGTGCCAGCAGTTACGGGGGACAGGCCTACGAGCAGTACTTC. Translation: CASSYGGQAYEQYF.

The genes are TRBV6-5 and TRBJ2-3; D gene ambiguous. The CDR3 has 13 residues. The ends were cut back, 6 bases at V and 4 bases at J, with 11 bases in the middle. Germline V gives CDR1 MNHEY, CDR2 SVGAGI. The CDR3: CASSPLGPDTQYF. The CDR3, as DNA: TGTGCCAGCAGCCCGCTAGGGCCAGATACGCAGTATTTT.

This chain uses TRBV10-3 with TRBJ2-7; TRBD2 matches at 14 bases. Germline V gene sequence: CDR1 ENHRY, CDR2 SYGVKD. Trimming at V came to 3 bases and at J to 3 bases, leaving 1 base not matched to a gene. This CDR3 comprises 15 residues. CDR3 amino acids: CAISEGTSGSYEQYF. CDR3 coding DNA: TGTGCCATCAGTGAAGGGACTAGCGGGAGCTACGAGCAGTACTTC.

This chain connects TRBV5-4 to TRBJ1-1; a weak D match, TRBD1 (5 bases). V lost 4 bases to trimming and J lost 4 bases, with 14 bases between them. CDR1 is SGHNT and CDR2 is YYREEE in the germline V gene (reference sequence). This CDR3 is built from 14 residues. Written as DNA, the CDR3 is TGTGCCAGCAGCGGAACCGGGGGAGGCACTGAAGCTTTCTTT. Translating it yields CASSGTGGGTEAFF. Full variable domain (rest looked up from reference TRBV5-4 and TRBJ1-1): ETGVTQSPTHLIKTRGQQVTLRCSSQSGHNTVSWYQQALGQGPQFIFQYYREEENGRGNFPPRFSGLQFPNYSSELNVNALELDDSALYLCASSGTGGGTEAFFGQGTRLTVV.

The chain couples TRBV27 to TRBJ2-7, with 10 bases aligning to TRBD2. This CDR3 is built from 14 residues. The ends lost 3 bases at V and 4 bases at J; junction bases unmatched: 3. Germline loops: CDR1 MNHEY, CDR2 SMNVEV (reference sequence). CDR3 coding DNA: TGTGCCAGCAGTTTGGTTAGCGGGAGGTACGAGCAGTACTTC. Translation: CASSLVSGRYEQYF.

This clone is a singleton in its sample. V and J are TRBV6-5 and TRBJ2-1, with TRBD1 matching 9 bases. Trimming took 5 bases from V and 7 from J; bases not matched to a gene: 6. CDR1 and CDR2 from the germline V gene are MNHEY and SVGAGI. The CDR3 is 14 residues long. The chain's CDR3 is CASSHRDRVNEQFF. The CDR3 coding sequence is TGTGCCAGCAGTCACCGGGACAGGGTGAATGAGCAGTTCTTC.

This clone has just one count. The junction departs from germline at one end; a sequencing error may be responsible. This chain joins TRBV20-1 and TRBJ2-7, with D hard to call. The CDR3 contains 11 residues. CDR1 DFQATT and CDR2 SNEGSKA come from the germline V gene (reference sequence). The CDR3 sequence is CSARVIYEQCF. CDR3 nucleotide sequence: TGCAGTGCTAGAGTAATCTACGAGCAGTGCTTC.

The gene calls are TRBV5-1 and TRBJ1-2; TRBD1 is a possible D gene (6 bases). Germline V gene sequence: CDR1 SGHRS, CDR2 YFSETQ. Trimming pared 0 bases from V and 8 bases from J, leaving 17 bases between. The CDR3 consists of 15 residues. CDR3 protein: CASSLDTGFTAGYTF. DNA of the CDR3: TGCGCCAGCAGCTTGGACACAGGGTTCACAGCAGGCTACACCTTC. Full variable domain (missing parts from reference TRBV5-1 and TRBJ1-2): KAGVTQTPRYLIKTRGQQVTLSCSPISGHRSVSWYQQTPGQGLQFLFEYFSETQRNKGNFPGRFSGRQFSNSRSEMNVSTLELGDSALYLCASSLDTGFTAGYTFGSGTRLTVV.

This rearrangement joins TRBV9 to TRBJ1-4; TRBD1 is a possible D gene (6 bases). Trimming left V 3 bases short and J 6 bases short, with 12 bases between. The length of the CDR3 is 14 residues. CDR1 is SGDLS, CDR2 YYNGEE, per germline. This CDR3 reads CASSAEGGYEKLFF. The CDR3 nucleotides read TGTGCCAGCAGCGCGGAGGGGGGATATGAAAAACTGTTTTTT.

The rearrangement uses TRBV4-2 and TRBJ2-5; the D call may be TRBD1 or TRBD2 (5 bases each). Trimming pared 1 base from V and 9 bases from J, leaving 15 bases between. The CDR3 totals 14 residues. The germline V gene encodes CDR1 LGHNA and CDR2 YNFKEQ. In DNA form, the CDR3 reads TGTGCCAGCAGCCAAGTCGGTCAGGGTAGCGCCCAGTACTTC. This gives the protein CASSQVGQGSAQYF.

The CDR3 DNA reads TGTGCCAGCAGCTCCCCAGGGGACTACGAGCAGTACTTC. Translation: CASSSPGDYEQYF. The J gene is TRBJ2-7, the V gene TRBV7-2; possibly TRBD1 for D (6 bases). The CDR3 spans 13 residues. CDR1 is SGHTA and CDR2 is FQGNSA in the germline V gene. V was pared by 4 bases and J by 3 bases, with 10 bases between.

This chain links TRBV15 with TRBJ2-3; 7 bases agree with TRBD1. The V and J ends lost 2 bases and 3 bases, in that order; junction bases with no gene match: 5. Germline lookup yields CDR1 LNHNV and CDR2 YYDKDF (reference sequence). The CDR3 length is 15 residues. The chain's CDR3 is CATSRLTGLTDTQYF. The CDR3 DNA follows: TGTGCCACCAGCAGATTGACAGGGTTGACAGATACGCAGTATTTT.

CDR3 region: CASSADRGGQPQHF. The DNA of the CDR3 is TGTGCCAGCAGCGCCGACAGGGGAGGCCAGCCCCAGCATTTT. The V gene is TRBV2, the J gene TRBJ1-5; 8 nucleotides align to TRBD1. The V and J ends lost 6 bases and 7 bases, in that order; junction bases with no gene match: 8. Germline V gene data show CDR1 as SNHLY and CDR2 as FYNNEI. This CDR3 is built from 14 residues.

In this sample, this clone is medium-sized. The chain links TRBV5-4 to TRBJ1-5; perhaps TRBD1 as D (5 bases). This CDR3 has 14 residues. Trimming removed 4 bases at V and 0 bases at J, with 8 bases between. CDR1 and CDR2 from the germline V gene are SGHNT and YYREEE (reference sequence). The CDR3 region is CASSQRGSNQPQHF. The CDR3 DNA is TGTGCCAGCAGCCAAAGGGGTAGCAATCAGCCCCAGCATTTT.

The table lists this clone with a count of one. J is TRBJ1-4 and V is TRBV6-6; 10 bases agree with TRBD1. Germline CDR1 and CDR2: MNHNY and SVGAGI (reference sequence). The CDR3 has 14 residues. V was pared by 4 bases and J by 7 bases, with 3 bases of the junction left unmatched. The CDR3 DNA sequence: TGTGCCAGCAGTTTGGACAGGGGGGGTGAAAAACTGTTTTTT. Amino acids: CASSLDRGGEKLFF.

The chain links TRBV7-8 to TRBJ1-5; tentatively, D is TRBD1 (5 bases). Germline values: CDR1 SGHVS, CDR2 FQNEAQ. Trimming pared 1 base from V and 4 bases from J, leaving 14 bases between. CDR3 length: 16 residues. The CDR3 nucleotides read TGTGCCAGCAGCTTAGTTGAGGGTGGGGGGAATCAGCCCCAGCATTTT. It encodes CASSLVEGGGNQPQHF.

The rearrangement uses TRBV27 and TRBJ2-1, with D possibly being TRBD2 (5 bases). The germline CDR1 and CDR2 sequences are MNHEY and SMNVEV (reference sequence). The germline V and J ends were trimmed by 6 bases and 4 bases, with 10 bases remaining between them. The CDR3 contains 13 residues. The chain's CDR3 is CASSPRGYNEQFF. The DNA for the CDR3 is TGTGCCAGCAGCCCCCGGGGATACAATGAGCAGTTCTTC.

In this sample, this clone turned up a few times. The V gene is TRBV6-5, the J gene TRBJ2-2; possibly TRBD1 or TRBD2 for D (5 bases each). Trimming pared 10 bases from V and 6 bases from J, leaving 21 bases between. The CDR3 covers 15 residues. Germline assignment: CDR1 MNHEY and CDR2 SVGAGI. The CDR3 sequence: CATPRDGGPAGELFF. The CDR3 DNA reads TGTGCCACCCCCAGGGACGGAGGACCAGCCGGGGAGCTGTTTTTT.